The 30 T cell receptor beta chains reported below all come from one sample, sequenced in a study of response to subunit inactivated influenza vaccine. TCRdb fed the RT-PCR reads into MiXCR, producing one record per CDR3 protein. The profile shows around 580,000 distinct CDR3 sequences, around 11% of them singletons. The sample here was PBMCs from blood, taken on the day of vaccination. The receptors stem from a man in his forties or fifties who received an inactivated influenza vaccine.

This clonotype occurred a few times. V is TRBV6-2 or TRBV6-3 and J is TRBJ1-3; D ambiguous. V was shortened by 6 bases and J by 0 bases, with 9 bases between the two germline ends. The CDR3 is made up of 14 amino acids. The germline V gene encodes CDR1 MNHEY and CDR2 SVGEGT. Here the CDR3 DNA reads TGTGCCAGCAGAAGATTCCTCTCTGGAAACACCATATATTTT. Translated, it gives CASRRFLSGNTIYF.

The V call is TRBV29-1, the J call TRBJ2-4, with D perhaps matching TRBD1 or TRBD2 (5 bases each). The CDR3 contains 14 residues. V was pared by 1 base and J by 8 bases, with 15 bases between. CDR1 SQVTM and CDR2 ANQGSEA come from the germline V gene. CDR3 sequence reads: CSVEGRGVGDIQYF. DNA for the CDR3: TGCAGCGTTGAAGGTCGGGGCGTGGGGGACATTCAGTACTTC.

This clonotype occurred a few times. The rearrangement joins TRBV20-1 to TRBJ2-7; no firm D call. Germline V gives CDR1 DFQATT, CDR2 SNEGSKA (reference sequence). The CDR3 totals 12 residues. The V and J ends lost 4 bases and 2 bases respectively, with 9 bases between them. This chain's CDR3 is CSAKVSTYEQYF. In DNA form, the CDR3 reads TGCAGTGCTAAAGTTTCAACCTACGAGCAGTACTTC.

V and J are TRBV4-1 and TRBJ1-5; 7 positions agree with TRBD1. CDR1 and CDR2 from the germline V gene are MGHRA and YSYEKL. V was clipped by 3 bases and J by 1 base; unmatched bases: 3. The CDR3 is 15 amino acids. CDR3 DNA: TGCGCCAGCAGCCAGTCGGGACAGAGCAATCAGCCCCAGCATTTT. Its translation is CASSQSGQSNQPQHF.

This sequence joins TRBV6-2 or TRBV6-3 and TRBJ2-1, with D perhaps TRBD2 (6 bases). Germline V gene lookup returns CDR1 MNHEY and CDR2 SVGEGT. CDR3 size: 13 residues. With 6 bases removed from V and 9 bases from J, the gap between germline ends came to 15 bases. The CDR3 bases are TGTGCCAGCAGCCCCGGTACTAGCAGTGAGCAGTTCTTC. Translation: CASSPGTSSEQFF.

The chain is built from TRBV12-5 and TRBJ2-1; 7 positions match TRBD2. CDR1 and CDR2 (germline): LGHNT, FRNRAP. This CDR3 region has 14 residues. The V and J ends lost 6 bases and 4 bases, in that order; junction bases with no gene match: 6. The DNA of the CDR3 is TGTGCTAGTGGGAGGGACGGGAGGTACAATGAGCAGTTCTTC. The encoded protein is CASGRDGRYNEQFF.

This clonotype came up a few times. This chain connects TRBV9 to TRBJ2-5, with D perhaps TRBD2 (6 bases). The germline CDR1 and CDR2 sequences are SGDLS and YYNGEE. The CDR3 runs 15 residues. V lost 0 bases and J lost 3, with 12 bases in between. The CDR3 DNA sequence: TGTGCCAGCAGCGTAGACGGGAGAGGCGAAGAGACCCAGTACTTC. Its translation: CASSVDGRGEETQYF.

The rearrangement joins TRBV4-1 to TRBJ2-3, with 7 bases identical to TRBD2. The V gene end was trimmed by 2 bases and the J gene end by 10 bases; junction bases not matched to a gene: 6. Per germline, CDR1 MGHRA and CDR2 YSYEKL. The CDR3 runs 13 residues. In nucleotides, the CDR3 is TGCGCCAGCAGCCAAATGGGACTACAAGCGCAGTATTTT. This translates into CASSQMGLQAQYF.

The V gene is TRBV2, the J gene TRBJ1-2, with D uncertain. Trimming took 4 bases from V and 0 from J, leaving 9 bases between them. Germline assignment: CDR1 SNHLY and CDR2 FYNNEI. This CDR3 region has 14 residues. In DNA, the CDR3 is TGTGCCAGCAGTGTTGTACAGACTAACTATGGCTACACCTTC. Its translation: CASSVVQTNYGYTF.

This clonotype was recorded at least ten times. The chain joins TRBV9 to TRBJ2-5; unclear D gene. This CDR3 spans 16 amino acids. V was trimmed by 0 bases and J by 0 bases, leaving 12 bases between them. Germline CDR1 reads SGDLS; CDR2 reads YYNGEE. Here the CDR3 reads CASSVAQGTYQETQYF. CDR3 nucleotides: TGTGCCAGCAGCGTAGCCCAAGGCACGTACCAAGAGACCCAGTACTTC.

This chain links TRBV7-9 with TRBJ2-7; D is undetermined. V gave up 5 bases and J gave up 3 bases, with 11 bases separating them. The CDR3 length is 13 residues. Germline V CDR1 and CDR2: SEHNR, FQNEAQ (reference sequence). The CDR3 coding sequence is TGTGCCAGCAGCCTAAAACAGAGCTACGAGCAGTACTTC. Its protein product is CASSLKQSYEQYF. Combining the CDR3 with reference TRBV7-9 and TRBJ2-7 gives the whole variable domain DTGVSQNPRHKITKRGQNVTFRCDPISEHNRLYWYRQTLGQGPEFLTYFQNEAQLEKSRLLSDRFSAERPKGSFSTLEIQRTEQGDSAMYLCASSLKQSYEQYFGPGTRLTVT.

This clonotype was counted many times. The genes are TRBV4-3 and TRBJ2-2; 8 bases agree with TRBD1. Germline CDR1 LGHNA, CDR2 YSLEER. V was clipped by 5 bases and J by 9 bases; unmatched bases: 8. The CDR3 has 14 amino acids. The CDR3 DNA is TGCGCCAGCAGCTCCAGACAGGGGCGGAGGGAGCTGTTTTTT. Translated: CASSSRQGRRELFF.

The CDR3 DNA reads as TGCAGCGTTGGAGGGACTAGCGGGATCTTTGCAGATACGCAGTATTTT. Protein sequence: CSVGGTSGIFADTQYF. The chain employs TRBV29-1 and TRBJ2-3, with 13 bases identical to TRBD2. V lost 4 bases to trimming and J lost 4 bases; unmatched junction nucleotides: 8. This CDR3 has 16 residues. The germline gives CDR1 SQVTM, CDR2 ANQGSEA.

In DNA, the CDR3 is TGCGCCAGCAGCCAAGCCGGGACTTCCTACAATGAGCAGTTCTTC. This encodes CASSQAGTSYNEQFF. The rearrangement links TRBV4-1 to TRBJ2-1; weak D call: TRBD2 (6 bases). The V and J ends lost 1 base and 1 base respectively, with 8 bases between them. The length of the CDR3 is 15 residues. CDR1 MGHRA and CDR2 YSYEKL come from the germline V gene.

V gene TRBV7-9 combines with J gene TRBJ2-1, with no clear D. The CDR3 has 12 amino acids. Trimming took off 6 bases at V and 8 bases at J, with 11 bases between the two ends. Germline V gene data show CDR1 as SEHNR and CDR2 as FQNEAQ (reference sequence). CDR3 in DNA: TGTGCCAGCAGAGTGCTAGGCGATGAGCAGTTCTTC. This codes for CASRVLGDEQFF.

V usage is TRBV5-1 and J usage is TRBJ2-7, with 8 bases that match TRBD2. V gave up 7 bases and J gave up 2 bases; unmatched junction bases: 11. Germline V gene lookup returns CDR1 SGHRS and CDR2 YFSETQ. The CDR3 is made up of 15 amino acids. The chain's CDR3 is CASGPGGGGTYEQYF. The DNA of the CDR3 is TGCGCCAGCGGCCCCGGCGGCGGGGGGACCTACGAGCAGTACTTC.

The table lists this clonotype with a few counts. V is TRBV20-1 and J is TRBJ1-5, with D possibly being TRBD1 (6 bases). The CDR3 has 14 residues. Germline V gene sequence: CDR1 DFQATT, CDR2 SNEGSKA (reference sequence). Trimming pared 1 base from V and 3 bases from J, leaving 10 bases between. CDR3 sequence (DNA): TGCAGTGCTAGAGGGACAGCCTACAATCAGCCCCAGCATTTT. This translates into CSARGTAYNQPQHF.

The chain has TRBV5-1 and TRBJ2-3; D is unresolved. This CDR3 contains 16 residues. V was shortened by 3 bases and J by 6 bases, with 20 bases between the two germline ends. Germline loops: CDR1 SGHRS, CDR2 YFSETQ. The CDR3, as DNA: TGCGCCAGCAGCTGGACGGAGAGGCCAGTTGTCGATACGCAGTATTTT. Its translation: CASSWTERPVVDTQYF.

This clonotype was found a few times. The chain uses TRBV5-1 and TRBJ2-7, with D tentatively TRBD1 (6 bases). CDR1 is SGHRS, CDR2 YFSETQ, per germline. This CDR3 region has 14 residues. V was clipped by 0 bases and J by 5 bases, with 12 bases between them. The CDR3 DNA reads TGCGCCAGCAGCTTGGGGGCAGGGGCGAACGAGCAGTACTTC. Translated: CASSLGAGANEQYF.

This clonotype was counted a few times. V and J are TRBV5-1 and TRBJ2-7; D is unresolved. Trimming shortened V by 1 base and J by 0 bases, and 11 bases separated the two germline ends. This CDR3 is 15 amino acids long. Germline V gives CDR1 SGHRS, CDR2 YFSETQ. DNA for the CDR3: TGCGCCAGCAGCTTGCAGGCAGCCTCCTCCTACGAGCAGTACTTC. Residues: CASSLQAASSYEQYF.

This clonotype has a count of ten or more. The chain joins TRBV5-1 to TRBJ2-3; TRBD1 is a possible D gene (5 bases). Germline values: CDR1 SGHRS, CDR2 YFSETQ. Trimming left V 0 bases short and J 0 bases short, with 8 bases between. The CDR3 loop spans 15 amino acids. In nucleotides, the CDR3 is TGCGCCAGCAGCTTGGAACAGGTTAGCACAGATACGCAGTATTTT. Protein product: CASSLEQVSTDTQYF.

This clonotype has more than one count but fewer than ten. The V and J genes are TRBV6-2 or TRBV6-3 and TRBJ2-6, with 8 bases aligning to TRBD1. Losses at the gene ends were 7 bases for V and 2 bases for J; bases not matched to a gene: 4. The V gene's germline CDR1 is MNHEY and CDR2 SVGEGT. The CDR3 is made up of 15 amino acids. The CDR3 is CASILDRAGANVLTF. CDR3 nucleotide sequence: TGTGCCAGCATCTTGGACAGGGCTGGGGCCAACGTCCTGACTTTC.

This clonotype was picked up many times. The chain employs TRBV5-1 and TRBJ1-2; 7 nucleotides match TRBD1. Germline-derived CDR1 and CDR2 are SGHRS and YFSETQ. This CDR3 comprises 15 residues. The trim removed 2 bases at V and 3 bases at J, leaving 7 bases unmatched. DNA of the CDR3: TGCGCCAGCAGCTTAACAGGGGTGGTTGACTATGGCTACACCTTC. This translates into CASSLTGVVDYGYTF.

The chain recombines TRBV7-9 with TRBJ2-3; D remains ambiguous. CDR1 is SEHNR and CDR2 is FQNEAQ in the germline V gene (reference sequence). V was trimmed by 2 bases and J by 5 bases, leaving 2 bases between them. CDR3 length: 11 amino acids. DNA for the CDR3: TGTGCCAGCAGCTTACAAGATACGCAGTATTTT. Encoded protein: CASSLQDTQYF.

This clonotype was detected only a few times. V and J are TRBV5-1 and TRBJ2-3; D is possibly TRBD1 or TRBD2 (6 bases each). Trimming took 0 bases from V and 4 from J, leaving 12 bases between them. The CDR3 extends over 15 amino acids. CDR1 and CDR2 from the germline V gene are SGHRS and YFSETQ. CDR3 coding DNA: TGCGCCAGCAGCTTGGAATGGGGGGCTGCAGATACGCAGTATTTT. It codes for CASSLEWGAADTQYF.

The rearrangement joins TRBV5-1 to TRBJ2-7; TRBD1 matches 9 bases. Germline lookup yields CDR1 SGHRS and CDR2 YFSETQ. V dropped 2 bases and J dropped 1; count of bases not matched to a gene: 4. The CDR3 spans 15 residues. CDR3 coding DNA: TGCGCCAGCAGCTTACAGGGGGCGAGGTCCTACGAGCAGTACTTC. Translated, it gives CASSLQGARSYEQYF.

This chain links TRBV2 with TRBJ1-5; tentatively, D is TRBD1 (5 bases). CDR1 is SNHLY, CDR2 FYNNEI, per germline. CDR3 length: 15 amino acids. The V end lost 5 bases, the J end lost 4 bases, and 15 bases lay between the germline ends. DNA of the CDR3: TGTGCCAGCAGTCCAGGGCGCGCCCCAAATCAGCCCCAGCATTTT. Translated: CASSPGRAPNQPQHF.

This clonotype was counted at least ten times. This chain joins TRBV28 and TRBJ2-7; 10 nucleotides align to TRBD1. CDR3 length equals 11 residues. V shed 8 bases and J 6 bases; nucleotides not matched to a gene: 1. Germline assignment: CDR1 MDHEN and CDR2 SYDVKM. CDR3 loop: CASGTGVEQYF. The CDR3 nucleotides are TGTGCCAGCGGGACAGGGGTCGAGCAGTACTTC.

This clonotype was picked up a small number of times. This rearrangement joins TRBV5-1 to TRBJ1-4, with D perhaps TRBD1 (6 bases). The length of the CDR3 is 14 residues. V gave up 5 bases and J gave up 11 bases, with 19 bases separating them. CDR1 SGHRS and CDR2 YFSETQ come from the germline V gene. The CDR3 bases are TGCGCCAGCAGTTCGGACAGCCCACAAGGGAAACTGTTTTTT. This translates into CASSSDSPQGKLFF. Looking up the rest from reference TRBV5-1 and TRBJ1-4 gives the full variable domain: KAGVTQTPRYLIKTRGQQVTLSCSPISGHRSVSWYQQTPGQGLQFLFEYFSETQRNKGNFPGRFSGRQFSNSRSEMNVSTLELGDSALYLCASSSDSPQGKLFFGSGTQLSVL.

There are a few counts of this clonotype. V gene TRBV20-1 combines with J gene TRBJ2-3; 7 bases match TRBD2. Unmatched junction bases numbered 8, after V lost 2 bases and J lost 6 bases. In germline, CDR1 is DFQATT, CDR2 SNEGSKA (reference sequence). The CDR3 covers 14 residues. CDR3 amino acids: CSARSPFGRDTQYF. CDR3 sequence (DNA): TGCAGTGCTAGATCCCCGTTCGGGAGGGATACGCAGTATTTT.